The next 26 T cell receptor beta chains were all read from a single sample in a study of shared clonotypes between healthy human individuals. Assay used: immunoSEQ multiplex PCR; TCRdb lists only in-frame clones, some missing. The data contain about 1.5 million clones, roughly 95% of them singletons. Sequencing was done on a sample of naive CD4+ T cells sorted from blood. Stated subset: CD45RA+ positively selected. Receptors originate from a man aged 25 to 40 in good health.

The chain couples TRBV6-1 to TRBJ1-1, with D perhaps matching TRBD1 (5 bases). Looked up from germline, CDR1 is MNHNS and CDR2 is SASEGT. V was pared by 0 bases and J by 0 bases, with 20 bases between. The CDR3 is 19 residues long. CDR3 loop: CASSEALWGSPTLNTEAFF. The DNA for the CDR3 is TGTGCCAGCAGTGAAGCGCTGTGGGGCAGCCCAACTTTGAACACTGAAGCTTTCTTT.

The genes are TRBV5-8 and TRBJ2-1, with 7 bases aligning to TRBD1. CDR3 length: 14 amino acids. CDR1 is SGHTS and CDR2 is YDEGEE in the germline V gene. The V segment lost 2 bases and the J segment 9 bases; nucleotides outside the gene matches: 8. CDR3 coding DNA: TGTGCCAGCAGCTTTAACAGGGGTCTAAGTGAGCAGTTCTTC. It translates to CASSFNRGLSEQFF.

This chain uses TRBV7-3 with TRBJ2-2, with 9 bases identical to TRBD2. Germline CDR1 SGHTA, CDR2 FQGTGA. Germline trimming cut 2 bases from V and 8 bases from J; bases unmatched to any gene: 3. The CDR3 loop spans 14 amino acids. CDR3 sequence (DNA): TGTGCCAGCAGCTTAGCGGGAGGGCCGGGGGAGCTGTTTTTT. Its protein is CASSLAGGPGELFF.

Written as DNA, the CDR3 is TGTGCCAGCACCCCCTCGACAGACCCCTCCTACGAGCAGTACTTC. Translated: CASTPSTDPSYEQYF. The V call is TRBV6-1, the J call TRBJ2-7; a possible D gene is TRBD1 (5 bases). The CDR3 loop spans 15 amino acids. With 7 bases removed from V and 0 bases from J, the gap between germline ends came to 16 bases. CDR1 is MNHNS, CDR2 SASEGT, per germline.

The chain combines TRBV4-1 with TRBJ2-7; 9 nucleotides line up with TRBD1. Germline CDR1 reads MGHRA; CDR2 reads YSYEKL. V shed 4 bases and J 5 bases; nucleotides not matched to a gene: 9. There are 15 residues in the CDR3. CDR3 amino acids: CASSLGTGNRHEQYF. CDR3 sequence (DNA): TGCGCCAGCAGCCTAGGGACAGGGAATCGCCACGAGCAGTACTTC.

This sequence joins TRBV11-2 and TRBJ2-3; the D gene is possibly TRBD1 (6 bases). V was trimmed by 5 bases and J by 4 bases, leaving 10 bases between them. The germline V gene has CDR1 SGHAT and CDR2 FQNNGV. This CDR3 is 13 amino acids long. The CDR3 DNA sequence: TGTGCCAGCAGCGCCACAGGGCCAGATACGCAGTATTTT. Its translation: CASSATGPDTQYF.

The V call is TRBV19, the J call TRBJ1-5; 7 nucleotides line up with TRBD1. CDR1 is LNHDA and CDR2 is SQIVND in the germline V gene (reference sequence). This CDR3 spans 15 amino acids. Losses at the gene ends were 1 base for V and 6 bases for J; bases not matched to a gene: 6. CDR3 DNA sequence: TGTGCCAGTAGTATAGGGCGGCAGGGGGTTCAGCCCCAGCATTTT. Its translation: CASSIGRQGVQPQHF.

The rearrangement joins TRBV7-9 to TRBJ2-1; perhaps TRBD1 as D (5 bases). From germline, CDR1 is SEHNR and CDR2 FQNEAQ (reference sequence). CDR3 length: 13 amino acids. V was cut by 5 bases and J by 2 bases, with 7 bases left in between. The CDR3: CASSGQAYNEQFF. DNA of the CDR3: TGTGCCAGCAGCGGACAAGCCTACAATGAGCAGTTCTTC.

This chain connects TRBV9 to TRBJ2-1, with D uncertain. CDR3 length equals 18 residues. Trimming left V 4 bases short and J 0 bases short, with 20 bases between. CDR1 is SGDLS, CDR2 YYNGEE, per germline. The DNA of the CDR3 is TGTGCCAGCAGCCCTTGGACGCAAACGTCGAGCTCCTACAATGAGCAGTTCTTC. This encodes CASSPWTQTSSSYNEQFF. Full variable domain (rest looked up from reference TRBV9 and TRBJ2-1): DSGVTQTPKHLITATGQRVTLRCSPRSGDLSVYWYQQSLDQGLQFLIQYYNGEERAKGNILERFSAQQFPDLHSELNLSSLELGDSALYFCASSPWTQTSSSYNEQFFGPGTRLTVL.

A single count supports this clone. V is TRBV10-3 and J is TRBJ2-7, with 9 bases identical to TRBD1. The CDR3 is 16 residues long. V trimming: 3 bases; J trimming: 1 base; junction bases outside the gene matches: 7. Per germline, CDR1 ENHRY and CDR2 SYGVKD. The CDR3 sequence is CAISERGTGKSYEQYF. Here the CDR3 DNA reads TGTGCCATCAGTGAAAGGGGGACAGGGAAGTCCTACGAGCAGTACTTC.

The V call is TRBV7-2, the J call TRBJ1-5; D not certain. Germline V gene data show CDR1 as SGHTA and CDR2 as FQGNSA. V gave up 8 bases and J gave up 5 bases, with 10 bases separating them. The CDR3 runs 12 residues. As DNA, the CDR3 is TGTGCCAGCGGGCGTAATCATCAGCCCCAGCATTTT. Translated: CASGRNHQPQHF.

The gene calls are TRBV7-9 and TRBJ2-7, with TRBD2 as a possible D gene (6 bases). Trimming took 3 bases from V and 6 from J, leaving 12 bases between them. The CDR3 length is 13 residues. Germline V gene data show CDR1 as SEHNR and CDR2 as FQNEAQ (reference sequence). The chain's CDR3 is CASSFLGSFEQYF. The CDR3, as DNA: TGTGCCAGCAGCTTCCTCGGGAGCTTCGAGCAGTACTTC.

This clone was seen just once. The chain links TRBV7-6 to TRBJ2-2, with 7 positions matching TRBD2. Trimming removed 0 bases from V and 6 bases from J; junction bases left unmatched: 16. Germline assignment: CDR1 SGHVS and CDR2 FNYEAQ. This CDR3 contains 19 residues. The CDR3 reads CASSLAATRAAGWPGELFF. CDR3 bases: TGTGCCAGCAGCTTAGCAGCTACGCGTGCAGCGGGATGGCCCGGGGAGCTGTTTTTT.

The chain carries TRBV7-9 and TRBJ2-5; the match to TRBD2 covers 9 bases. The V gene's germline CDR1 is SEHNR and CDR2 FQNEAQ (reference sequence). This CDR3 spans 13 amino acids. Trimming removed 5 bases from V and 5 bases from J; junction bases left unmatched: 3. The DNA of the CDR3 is TGTGCCAGCAGCAGGGGGACTAGCGAGACCCAGTACTTC. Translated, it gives CASSRGTSETQYF.

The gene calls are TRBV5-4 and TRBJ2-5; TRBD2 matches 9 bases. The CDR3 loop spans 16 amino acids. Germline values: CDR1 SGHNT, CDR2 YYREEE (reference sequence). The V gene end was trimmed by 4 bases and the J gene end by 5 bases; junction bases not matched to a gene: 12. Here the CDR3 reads CASSRGREGPSETQYF. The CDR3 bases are TGTGCCAGCAGCCGAGGGCGGGAGGGCCCATCGGAGACCCAGTACTTC.

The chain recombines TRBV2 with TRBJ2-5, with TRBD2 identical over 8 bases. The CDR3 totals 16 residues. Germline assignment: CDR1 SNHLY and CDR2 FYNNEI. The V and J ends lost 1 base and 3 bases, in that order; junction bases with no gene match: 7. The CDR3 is CASSEGTGRVEETQYF. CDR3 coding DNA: TGTGCCAGCAGTGAAGGGACCGGGAGGGTTGAAGAGACCCAGTACTTC.

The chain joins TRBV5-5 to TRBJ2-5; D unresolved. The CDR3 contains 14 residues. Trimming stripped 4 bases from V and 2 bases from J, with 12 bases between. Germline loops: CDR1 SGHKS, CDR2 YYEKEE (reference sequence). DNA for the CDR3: TGTGCCAGCAGCCCCGCTAACTCGCAAGAGACCCAGTACTTC. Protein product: CASSPANSQETQYF.

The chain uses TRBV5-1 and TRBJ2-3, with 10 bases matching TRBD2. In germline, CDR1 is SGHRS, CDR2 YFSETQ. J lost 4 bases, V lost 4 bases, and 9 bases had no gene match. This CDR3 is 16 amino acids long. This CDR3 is CASSVGLAFSPDTQYF. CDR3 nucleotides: TGCGCCAGCAGCGTGGGACTAGCGTTTTCCCCAGATACGCAGTATTTT. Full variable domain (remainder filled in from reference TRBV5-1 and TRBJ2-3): KAGVTQTPRYLIKTRGQQVTLSCSPISGHRSVSWYQQTPGQGLQFLFEYFSETQRNKGNFPGRFSGRQFSNSRSEMNVSTLELGDSALYLCASSVGLAFSPDTQYFGPGTRLTVL.

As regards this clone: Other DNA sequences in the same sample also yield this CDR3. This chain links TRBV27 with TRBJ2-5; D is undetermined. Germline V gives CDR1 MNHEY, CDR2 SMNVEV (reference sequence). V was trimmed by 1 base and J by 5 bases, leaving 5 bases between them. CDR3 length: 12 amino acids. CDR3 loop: CASSLYGETQYF. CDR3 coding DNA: TGTGCCAGCAGTTTATATGGTGAGACCCAGTACTTC.

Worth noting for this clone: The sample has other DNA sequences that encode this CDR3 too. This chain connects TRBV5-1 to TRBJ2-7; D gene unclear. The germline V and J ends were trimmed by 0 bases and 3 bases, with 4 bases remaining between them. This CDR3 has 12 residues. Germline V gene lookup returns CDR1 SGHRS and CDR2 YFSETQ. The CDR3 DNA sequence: TGCGCCAGCAGCTTGGTTGGCTACGAGCAGTACTTC. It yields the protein CASSLVGYEQYF.

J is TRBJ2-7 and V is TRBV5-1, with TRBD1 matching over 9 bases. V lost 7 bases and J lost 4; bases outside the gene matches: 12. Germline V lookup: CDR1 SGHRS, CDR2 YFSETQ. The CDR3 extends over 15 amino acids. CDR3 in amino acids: CASGPGQGKGYEQYF. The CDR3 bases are TGCGCCAGCGGCCCGGGACAGGGAAAGGGGTACGAGCAGTACTTC.

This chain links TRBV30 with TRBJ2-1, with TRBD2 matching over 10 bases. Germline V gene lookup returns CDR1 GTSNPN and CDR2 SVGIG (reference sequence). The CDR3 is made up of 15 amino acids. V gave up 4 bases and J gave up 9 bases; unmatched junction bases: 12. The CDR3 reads CAWTRGLAGVGEQFF. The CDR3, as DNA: TGTGCCTGGACTAGGGGGCTAGCGGGAGTGGGTGAGCAGTTCTTC.

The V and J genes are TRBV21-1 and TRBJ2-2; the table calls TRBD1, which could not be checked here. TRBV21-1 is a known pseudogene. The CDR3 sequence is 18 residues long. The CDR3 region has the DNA TGTGCCAGCAGCAAGCATGGGGGGGACAGGGGGCAGGGCGGGGAGCTGTTTTTT. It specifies CASSKHGGDRGQGGELFF.

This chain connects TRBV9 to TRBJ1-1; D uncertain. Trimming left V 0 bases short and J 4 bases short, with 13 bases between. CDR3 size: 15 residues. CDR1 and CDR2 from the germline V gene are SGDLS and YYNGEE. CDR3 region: CASSVAGVAGTEAFF. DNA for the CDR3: TGTGCCAGCAGCGTAGCTGGGGTCGCCGGCACTGAAGCTTTCTTT.

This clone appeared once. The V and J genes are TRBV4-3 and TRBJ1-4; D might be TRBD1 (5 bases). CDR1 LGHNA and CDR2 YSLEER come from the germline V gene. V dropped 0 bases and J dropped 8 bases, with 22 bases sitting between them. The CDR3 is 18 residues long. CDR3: CASSQDIPPTAQGEKLFF. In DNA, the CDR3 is TGCGCCAGCAGCCAAGATATTCCGCCGACAGCCCAAGGAGAAAAACTGTTTTTT.

The CDR3 DNA sequence: TGTGCCAGCAGCGGTAACTACCCAGATACGCAGTATTTT. It is translated as CASSGNYPDTQYF. This chain joins TRBV9 and TRBJ2-3; no clear D. V shed 3 bases and J shed 4 bases, with 9 bases lying between them. The CDR3 extends over 13 amino acids. Germline CDR1 SGDLS, CDR2 YYNGEE.